These 23 T cell receptor beta chains were sequenced from one sample in a study of blood T cell repertoires in COVID-19. Only in-frame clones appear in the TCRdb table, and some are missing; sequencing was by immunoSEQ multiplex PCR. Of a few hundred thousand clones listed, around 89% were seen once; the top ten hold approximately 12%. The sequenced sample was peripheral blood. These receptors were taken from a woman aged 50 to 60 with COVID-19, enrolled during active disease.

The chain combines TRBV27 with TRBJ1-2; TRBD1 aligns across 7 bases. The length of the CDR3 is 14 residues. In germline, CDR1 is MNHEY, CDR2 SMNVEV (reference sequence). The V segment lost 2 bases and the J segment 3 bases; nucleotides outside the gene matches: 3. The CDR3 nucleotides are TGTGCCAGCAGTTTAAGGACAGGATACTATGGCTACACCTTC. Encoded protein: CASSLRTGYYGYTF.

This clone was observed a single time. The chain employs TRBV2 and TRBJ2-7; tentative D call: TRBD1 (5 bases). The CDR3 length is 12 residues. Germline V gene data show CDR1 as SNHLY and CDR2 as FYNNEI. The CDR3 bases are TGTCTTTCCAGGGCTTGGGGTTACGAGCAGTACTTC. Residues: CLSRAWGYEQYF.

The chain combines TRBV5-1 with TRBJ1-1; 7 bases agree with TRBD1. The CDR3 is 16 amino acids. V lost 4 bases to trimming and J lost 0 bases; unmatched junction nucleotides: 9. CDR1 and CDR2 (germline): SGHRS, YFSETQ. CDR3 DNA sequence: TGCGCCAGCAGCGACCGGGACAGCTACGTGAACACTGAAGCTTTCTTT. Protein product: CASSDRDSYVNTEAFF.

The V gene is TRBV24-1, the J gene TRBJ1-2; D not certain. CDR1 KGHDR and CDR2 SFDVKD come from the germline V gene. Trimming removed 3 bases from V and 0 bases from J, with 10 bases in between. This CDR3 spans 15 amino acids. The CDR3 region is CATSDAGNSNYGYTF. As DNA, the CDR3 is TGTGCCACCAGTGATGCCGGGAATTCTAACTATGGCTACACCTTC.

The chain has TRBV30 and TRBJ1-6; D is unclear. This CDR3 is built from 13 residues. V shed 4 bases and J shed 9 bases, with 13 bases lying between them. Germline CDR1 reads GTSNPN; CDR2 reads SVGIG (reference sequence). This chain's CDR3 is CAWMGPRISPLHF. In DNA, the CDR3 is TGTGCCTGGATGGGCCCCAGGATTTCACCCCTCCACTTT.

This clone was seen a few times. The V gene is TRBV19, the J gene TRBJ2-2; tentative D call: TRBD1 (6 bases). Trimming stripped 7 bases from V and 2 bases from J, with 17 bases between. Germline assignment: CDR1 LNHDA and CDR2 SQIVND (reference sequence). The CDR3 sequence is 16 residues long. The CDR3 region has the DNA TGTGCCAGTACCATCGGGCAGGGGCCCAACACCGGGGAGCTGTTTTTT. Its protein product is CASTIGQGPNTGELFF. Based on the CDR3 plus reference TRBV19 and TRBJ2-2, the full variable domain is DGGITQSPKYLFRKEGQNVTLSCEQNLNHDAMYWYRQDPGQGLRLIYYSQIVNDFQKGDIAEGYSVSREKKESFPLTVTSAQKNPTAFYLCASTIGQGPNTGELFFGEGSRLTVL.

The gene calls are TRBV7-9 and TRBJ2-5; 7 positions match TRBD2. Trimming took 5 bases from V and 3 from J; bases not matched to a gene: 12. This CDR3 has 16 amino acids. The germline gives CDR1 SEHNR, CDR2 FQNEAQ (reference sequence). The CDR3 sequence: CASSQTPGLPKETQYF. CDR3 nucleotides: TGTGCCAGCAGCCAGACACCGGGACTACCAAAAGAGACCCAGTACTTC.

The gene calls are TRBV19 and TRBJ1-2; the match to TRBD1 covers 8 bases. Germline V gene sequence: CDR1 LNHDA, CDR2 SQIVND (reference sequence). The CDR3 spans 14 residues. V gave up 7 bases and J gave up 4 bases; unmatched junction bases: 8. The CDR3 region is CASTRTGTGYGYTF. DNA of the CDR3: TGTGCCAGTACTCGGACCGGGACAGGCTATGGCTACACCTTC.

The V call is TRBV5-1, the J call TRBJ1-1; possible D gene TRBD1, 6 bases. Germline CDR1 SGHRS, CDR2 YFSETQ. The CDR3 consists of 13 residues. V dropped 4 bases and J dropped 8 bases, with 15 bases sitting between them. The CDR3 reads CASSPWGGSEAFF. The CDR3 DNA reads as TGCGCCAGCAGCCCCTGGGGGGGCAGCGAAGCTTTCTTT.

This clone was observed a handful of times. This chain links TRBV5-6 with TRBJ1-5; possibly TRBD1 for D (5 bases). CDR1 and CDR2 from the germline V gene are SGHDT and YYEEEE. This CDR3 region has 16 residues. Trimming took 0 bases from V and 1 from J, leaving 11 bases between them. Here the CDR3 reads CASSLASQGSNQPQHF. The CDR3 DNA reads as TGTGCCAGCAGCTTGGCCAGCCAGGGCAGCAATCAGCCCCAGCATTTT.

The chain employs TRBV30 and TRBJ2-3; 8 bases agree with TRBD2. The CDR3 contains 14 residues. Germline V gene lookup returns CDR1 GTSNPN and CDR2 SVGIG (reference sequence). J was trimmed by 5 bases and V by 1 base; bases with no gene match: 5. In DNA form, the CDR3 reads TGTGCCTGGAGTGACGGACGGGGGGGAGATACGCAGTATTTT. The encoded protein is CAWSDGRGGDTQYF.

J is TRBJ2-2 and V is TRBV27; 9 bases are a match to TRBD1. CDR1 and CDR2 from the germline V gene are MNHEY and SMNVEV (reference sequence). The CDR3 length is 14 residues. Unmatched junction bases numbered 4, after V lost 6 bases and J lost 5 bases. Written as DNA, the CDR3 is TGTGCCAGCAGGAGACAGGGGGAGACCGGGGAGCTGTTTTTT. Residues: CASRRQGETGELFF.

The CDR3 is CASSQGIYSPLHF. CDR3 DNA: TGTGCCAGTAGTCAGGGGATATACTCACCCCTCCACTTT. The chain couples TRBV19 to TRBJ1-6, with a weak D call TRBD1 (6 bases). Germline V gene lookup returns CDR1 LNHDA and CDR2 SQIVND (reference sequence). The CDR3 sequence is 13 residues long. Trimming cost V 5 bases and J 10 bases, with 12 bases left between them.

J is TRBJ2-2 and V is TRBV11-2; D is uncertain. V gave up 1 base and J gave up 6 bases, with 9 bases separating them. In germline, CDR1 is SGHAT, CDR2 FQNNGV. This CDR3 has 14 amino acids. DNA for the CDR3: TGTGCCAGCAGCTTAGTCGTTCGGGCCGGGGAGCTGTTTTTT. It codes for CASSLVVRAGELFF.

The J gene is TRBJ1-4, the V gene TRBV15, with TRBD1 identical over 8 bases. The trim removed 3 bases at V and 0 bases at J, leaving 0 bases unmatched. CDR1 is LNHNV and CDR2 is YYDKDF in the germline V gene (reference sequence). There are 15 residues in the CDR3. CDR3 bases: TGTGCCACCAGCAGGGACAGGGCAACTAATGAAAAACTGTTTTTT. Translating gives CATSRDRATNEKLFF. Full variable domain (rest looked up from reference TRBV15 and TRBJ1-4): DAMVIQNPRYQVTQFGKPVTLSCSQTLNHNVMYWYQQKSSQAPKLLFHYYDKDFNNEADTPDNFQSRRPNTSFCFLDIRSPGLGDTAMYLCATSRDRATNEKLFFGSGTQLSVL.

This clone was counted once. The chain recombines TRBV30 with TRBJ2-1, with TRBD1 identical over 10 bases. CDR1 GTSNPN and CDR2 SVGIG come from the germline V gene (reference sequence). The CDR3 length is 14 residues. The trim removed 3 bases at V and 6 bases at J, leaving 5 bases unmatched. In DNA form, the CDR3 reads TGTGCCTGGAGCCCGGGACAGGGGAGCAATGAGCAGTTCTTC. This codes for CAWSPGQGSNEQFF.

This clone was observed a few times. V gene TRBV4-2 combines with J gene TRBJ1-2; D call uncertain. Germline loops: CDR1 LGHNA, CDR2 YNFKEQ. This CDR3 is built from 14 residues. V was cut by 1 base and J by 2 bases, with 8 bases left in between. CDR3 nucleotides: TGTGCCAGCAGCCAAGGAGGAGGAAACTATGGCTACACCTTC. Translating gives CASSQGGGNYGYTF.

The chain's CDR3 is CASGPRGINTGELFF. The CDR3 DNA sequence: TGTGCTAGTGGTCCCCGGGGGATAAACACCGGGGAGCTGTTTTTT. V and J are TRBV12-5 and TRBJ2-2, with a tentative D call TRBD2 (6 bases). This CDR3 spans 15 amino acids. Germline CDR1 and CDR2: LGHNT and FRNRAP. V lost 5 bases, J lost 2 bases, and 12 bases lay in between.

Of note for this clone: Other DNA sequences within the sample encode an identical CDR3. V and J are TRBV5-1 and TRBJ2-3; 7 nucleotides match TRBD1. J lost 6 bases, V lost 0 bases, and 4 bases had no gene match. The germline gives CDR1 SGHRS, CDR2 YFSETQ. The CDR3 is 14 amino acids. CDR3 loop: CASSLDRGGDTQYF. CDR3 sequence (DNA): TGCGCCAGCAGCTTGGACAGGGGCGGCGATACGCAGTATTTT.

This sequence joins TRBV11-2 and TRBJ2-2; TRBD1 is a possible D gene (6 bases). The V end lost 6 bases, the J end lost 6 bases, and 17 bases lay between the germline ends. This CDR3 region has 15 residues. Germline V gives CDR1 SGHAT, CDR2 FQNNGV. The DNA of the CDR3 is TGTGCCAGCAGGGATTTCCTCAGGGGCTCCGGGGAGCTGTTTTTT. It is translated as CASRDFLRGSGELFF.

This clone was counted a single time. CDR3 sequence (DNA): TGTGCCAGCAGGAGGGCAGGAACCTACGAGCAGTACTTC. The encoded protein is CASRRAGTYEQYF. V and J are TRBV6-5 and TRBJ2-7, with D possibly matching TRBD2 (5 bases). Germline CDR1 MNHEY, CDR2 SVGAGI. V lost 6 bases and J 2 bases, leaving 11 bases between the germline ends. CDR3 length: 13 amino acids.

This clone was detected once. V usage is TRBV18 and J usage is TRBJ1-6, with D perhaps TRBD1 (5 bases). V was pared by 1 base and J by 7 bases, with 11 bases between. This CDR3 comprises 15 residues. Germline V CDR1 and CDR2: KGHSH, LQKENI. The CDR3 DNA is TGTGCCAGCTCACCACGCGGGGGGGACAATTCACCCCTCCACTTT. The encoded protein is CASSPRGGDNSPLHF.

The V call is TRBV12-5, the J call TRBJ2-2, with unresolved D. The V gene lost 8 bases and the J gene lost 4 bases, with 8 bases spanning the gap. Germline CDR1 LGHNT, CDR2 FRNRAP. The CDR3 covers 12 residues. This chain's CDR3 is CASRWSTGELFF. The CDR3 DNA reads TGTGCTAGTAGGTGGAGCACCGGGGAGCTGTTTTTT. Looking up the rest from reference TRBV12-5 and TRBJ2-2 gives the full variable domain: DARVTQTPRHKVTEMGQEVTMRCQPILGHNTVFWYRQTMMQGLELLAYFRNRAPLDDSGMPKDRFSAEMPDATLATLKIQPSEPRDSAVYFCASRWSTGELFFGEGSRLTVL.